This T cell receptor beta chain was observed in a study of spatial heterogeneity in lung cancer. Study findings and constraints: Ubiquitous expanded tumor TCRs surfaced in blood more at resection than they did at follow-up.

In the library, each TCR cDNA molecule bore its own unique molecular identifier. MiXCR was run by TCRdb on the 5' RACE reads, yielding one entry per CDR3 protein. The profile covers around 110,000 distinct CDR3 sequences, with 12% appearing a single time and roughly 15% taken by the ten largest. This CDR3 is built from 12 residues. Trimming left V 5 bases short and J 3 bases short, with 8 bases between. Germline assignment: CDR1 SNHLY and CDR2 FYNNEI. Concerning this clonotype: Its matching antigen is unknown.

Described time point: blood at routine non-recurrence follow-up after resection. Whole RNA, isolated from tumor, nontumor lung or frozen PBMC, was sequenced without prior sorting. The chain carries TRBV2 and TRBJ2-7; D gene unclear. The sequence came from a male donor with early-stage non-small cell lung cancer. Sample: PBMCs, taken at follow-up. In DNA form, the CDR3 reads TGTGCCAGCAGTACAGACCTCTACGAGCAGTACTTC. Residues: CASSTDLYEQYF.